The text below deals with one TCR beta chain. What it binds is not known. The data are from a study of identical twins. Broader study findings: The study found weaker excess twin sharing in beta out-of-frame sequences. Interpretation of the results relied on cross-sectional statistical analysis and not on following the same donors.

Template switching added a universal primer binding site, and final cDNA carried unique molecular identifiers. TCRdb re-analysed the 5' RACE reads in MiXCR, keeping a single row per CDR3 protein. Of around 280,000 distinct CDR3 sequences in the sample, about 8.9% were seen once. The donor group consisted entirely of healthy Caucasians. The sample was also linked to a second study, of yellow fever vaccine responses in identical twins.

The sequence came from a young woman in good health. Sequencing was carried out using memory (CD45RO+) T cells sorted from blood.

The CDR3 sequence: CASSAGTAQDTQYF. The DNA for the CDR3 is TGTGCCAGCTCAGCTGGGACAGCACAAGATACGCAGTATTTT. This chain uses TRBV18 with TRBJ2-3; 7 bases match TRBD1. This CDR3 has 14 residues. V shed 5 bases, J shed 5 bases, and the junction held 7 bases outside the gene matches. Germline loops: CDR1 KGHSH, CDR2 LQKENI.